This TCR beta chain came from a study of control samples from healthy donors and cancer patients. Germline trimming cut 4 bases from V and 2 bases from J; bases unmatched to any gene: 0. CDR1 is MNHEY and CDR2 is SVGAGI in the germline V gene. The CDR3 is 13 residues long. TCRdb's table, derived via immunoSEQ multiplex PCR, lists solely in-frame clones and lacks some. The data hold approximately 120,000 clones, with around 94% observed a single time. The chain is built from TRBV6-5 and TRBJ1-2; 8 bases are shared with TRBD1. The receptor was derived from a man older than 75 with head and neck cancer. The sequenced sample consisted of PBMCs. The CDR3 DNA sequence: TGTGCCAGCAGTTGGGACAGGAACTATGGCTACACCTTC. As protein: CASSWDRNYGYTF.